This T cell receptor beta chain was identified in a study of early T cells in non-severe SARS-CoV-2 infection. TCRdb recomputed calls from the 5' RACE reads with MiXCR, one row per CDR3 protein. The sample has approximately 70,000 distinct CDR3 sequences; roughly an eighth are singletons. CDR3 size: 13 residues. V was pared by 8 bases and J by 7 bases, with 9 bases of the junction left unmatched. Looked up from germline, CDR1 is SNHLY and CDR2 is FYNNEI. The specimen sequenced was whole blood. The receptor comes from an adult who was a healthcare worker with PCR-confirmed SARS-CoV-2 infection or an uninfected control (not recorded which). The chain employs TRBV2 and TRBJ2-3; TRBD2 agrees at 7 bases. CDR3 protein: CASRGGGGNTQYF. Written as DNA, the CDR3 is TGTGCCAGCCGGGGCGGCGGGGGAAATACGCAGTATTTT.